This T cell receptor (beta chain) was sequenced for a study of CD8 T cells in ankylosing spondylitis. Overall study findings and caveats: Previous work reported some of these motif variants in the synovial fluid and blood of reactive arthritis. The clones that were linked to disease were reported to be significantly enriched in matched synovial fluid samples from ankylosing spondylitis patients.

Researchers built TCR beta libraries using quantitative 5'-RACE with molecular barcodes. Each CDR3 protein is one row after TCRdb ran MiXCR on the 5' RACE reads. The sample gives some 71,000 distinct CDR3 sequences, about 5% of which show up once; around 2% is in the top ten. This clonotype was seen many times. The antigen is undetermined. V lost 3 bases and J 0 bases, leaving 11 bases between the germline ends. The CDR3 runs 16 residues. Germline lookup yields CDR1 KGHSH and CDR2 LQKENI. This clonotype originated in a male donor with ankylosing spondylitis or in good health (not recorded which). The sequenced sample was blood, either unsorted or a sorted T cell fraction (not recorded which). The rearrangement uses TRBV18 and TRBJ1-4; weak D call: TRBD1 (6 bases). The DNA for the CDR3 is TGTGCCAGCTCACCCCTGGACAGTTCAACTAATGAAAAACTGTTTTTT. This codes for CASSPLDSSTNEKLFF.